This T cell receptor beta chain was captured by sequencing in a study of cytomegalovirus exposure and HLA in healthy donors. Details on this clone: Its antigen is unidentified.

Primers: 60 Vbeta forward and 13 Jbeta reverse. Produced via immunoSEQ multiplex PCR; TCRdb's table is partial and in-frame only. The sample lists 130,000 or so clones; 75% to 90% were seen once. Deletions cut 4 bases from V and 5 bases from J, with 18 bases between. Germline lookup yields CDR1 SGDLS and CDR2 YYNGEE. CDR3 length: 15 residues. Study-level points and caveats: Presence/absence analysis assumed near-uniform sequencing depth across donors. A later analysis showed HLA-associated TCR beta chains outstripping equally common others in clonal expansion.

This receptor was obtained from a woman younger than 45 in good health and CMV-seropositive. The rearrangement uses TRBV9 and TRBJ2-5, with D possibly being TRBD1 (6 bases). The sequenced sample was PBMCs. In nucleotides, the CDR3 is TGTGCCAGCAGCCTCGGGACACCGCCAGGGGAGACCCAGTACTTC. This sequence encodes CASSLGTPPGETQYF.